A single sample is the source of the 13 T cell receptor beta chains below, sequenced in a study of monozygotic twins with inflammatory bowel disease. TCRdb re-called the 5' RACE reads; every CDR3 protein appears as one record, without DNA. The specimen's table records 140,000 to 150,000 distinct CDR3 sequences. The sample was blood. These receptors all stem from a human donor with ulcerative colitis or Crohn's disease, or a healthy co-twin of an affected twin (not recorded which).

This chain uses TRBV29-1 with TRBJ1-1; TCRdb reports TRBD1, a call that lacks DNA to check it against. Germline CDR1 SQVTM, CDR2 ANQGSEA. The CDR3 runs to 15 residues. The CDR3 is CSVPVWGNTNTEAFF.

The chain couples TRBV9 to TRBJ2-1; the TCRdb D gene call, TRBD1, has no DNA to confirm it. The CDR3 sequence is 17 residues long. Germline values: CDR1 SGDLS, CDR2 YYNGEE. The CDR3 sequence is CASSVLSDKSPYNEQFF.

The chain carries TRBV7-2 and TRBJ2-7; the TRBD2 assignment by TCRdb is unverifiable without DNA. This CDR3 contains 17 residues. Germline lookup yields CDR1 SGHTA and CDR2 FQGNSA. The CDR3 here is CASSLGWVSGFSYEQYF.

The chain is built from TRBV5-1 and TRBJ2-2; TCRdb indicates TRBD1, and absent DNA this call remains unverified. The germline gives CDR1 SGHRS, CDR2 YFSETQ. The CDR3 totals 13 residues. The CDR3 protein is CASSLEGAGELFF.

The chain carries TRBV7-9 and TRBJ2-4; TCRdb proposes TRBD1, but this gene call is untestable without DNA. The germline V gene encodes CDR1 SEHNR and CDR2 FQNEAQ (reference sequence). This CDR3 is built from 14 residues. CDR3 residues: CASTPTEAKNIQYF. The variable domain in full, with the rest retrieved from reference TRBV7-9 and TRBJ2-4, is DTGVSQNPRHKITKRGQNVTFRCDPISEHNRLYWYRQTLGQGPEFLTYFQNEAQLEKSRLLSDRFSAERPKGSFSTLEIQRTEQGDSAMYLCASTPTEAKNIQYFGAGTRLSVL.

This chain links TRBV5-1 with TRBJ2-7; TCRdb calls TRBD1, which cannot be checked without DNA. The CDR3 consists of 16 residues. Germline V lookup: CDR1 SGHRS, CDR2 YFSETQ. CDR3 residues: CASSLKGGQVSYEQYF.

The chain joins TRBV11-2 to TRBJ2-2; without DNA, the TCRdb call of TRBD2 cannot be checked. Looked up from germline, CDR1 is SGHAT and CDR2 is FQNNGV. CDR3 length: 18 residues. CDR3 amino acids: CASSLGSGRARLAGELFF.

The rearrangement links TRBV20-1 to TRBJ2-1; no DNA is available, so the TRBD1 call from TCRdb remains unchecked. From germline, CDR1 is DFQATT and CDR2 SNEGSKA (reference sequence). There are 12 residues in the CDR3. The CDR3: CSARDLGQGGFF.

The chain recombines TRBV28 with TRBJ2-1; the TRBD1 assignment by TCRdb is unverifiable without DNA. In germline, CDR1 is MDHEN, CDR2 SYDVKM. This CDR3 region has 16 residues. This chain's CDR3 is CASMSPSRDHYNEQFF.

This sequence joins TRBV14 and TRBJ2-2. Germline V CDR1 and CDR2: SGHDN, FVKESK. The CDR3 totals 14 residues. CDR3 region: CASSQQADAGELFF.

The V and J genes are TRBV20-1 and TRBJ2-3. Germline values: CDR1 DFQATT, CDR2 SNEGSKA (reference sequence). This CDR3 is 13 amino acids long. CDR3 residues: CSAHNASTDTQYF.

CDR3 in amino acids: CASSYASYNSPLHF. The V gene is TRBV6-5, the J gene TRBJ1-6. This CDR3 region has 14 residues. From germline, CDR1 is MNHEY and CDR2 SVGAGI.

The chain couples TRBV19 to TRBJ2-3; the TRBD1 assignment by TCRdb is unverifiable without DNA. CDR1 and CDR2 from the germline V gene are LNHDA and SQIVND (reference sequence). The CDR3 consists of 15 residues. This chain's CDR3 is CASATGQGAGDTQYF. Full variable domain (rest looked up from reference TRBV19 and TRBJ2-3): DGGITQSPKYLFRKEGQNVTLSCEQNLNHDAMYWYRQDPGQGLRLIYYSQIVNDFQKGDIAEGYSVSREKKESFPLTVTSAQKNPTAFYLCASATGQGAGDTQYFGPGTRLTVL.